The rows below give T cell receptor beta chains drawn from one sample of a study of blood T cell repertoires in COVID-19. The method was immunoSEQ multiplex PCR; TCRdb's version includes in-frame clones alone and lacks a portion of them. Of tens of thousands of clones in the sample, 75% to 85% were seen once. The specimen was peripheral blood. These receptors were collected from a human donor with acute or convalescent COVID-19. The donor label of this sample is uncertain. The conserved cysteine and the conserved F or W are not part of the CDR3 here.

V gene: TRBV11-3
J gene: TRBJ2-1
CDR3 protein: ASSPGTSNEQF

V gene: TRBV5-4
J gene: TRBJ1-2
CDR3 protein: ASSLGQGSSYGYT

V gene: TRBV4-2
J gene: TRBJ2-3
CDR3 protein: ASSQGLAITDTQY

V gene: TRBV6-1
J gene: TRBJ2-5
CDR3 protein: ASSDGRGTGTYQETQY

V gene: TRBV28
J gene: TRBJ2-5
CDR3 protein: ASIPGGHQETQY

V gene: TRBV11-3
J gene: TRBJ2-1
CDR3 protein: ASSGRDSSYNEQF

V gene: TRBV6-5
J gene: TRBJ2-7
CDR3 protein: ASSMDTVLYEQY

V gene: TRBV7-8
J gene: TRBJ2-7
CDR3 protein: ASSSLAGGAKYEQY

V gene: TRBV9
J gene: TRBJ1-3
CDR3 protein: ASGQGNSGNTIY

V gene: TRBV7-2
J gene: TRBJ2-5
CDR3 protein: ASSLGARRGQETQY

V gene: TRBV6-5
J gene: TRBJ1-1
CDR3 protein: ASSSRQGSDTEAF

V gene: TRBV5-6
J gene: TRBJ2-3
CDR3 protein: ASSSAVLGSGTDTQY

V gene: TRBV2
J gene: TRBJ2-1
CDR3 protein: ASRLGGGLNEQF

V gene: TRBV14
J gene: TRBJ1-1
CDR3 protein: ASSRPGFGAF

V gene: TRBV20-1
J gene: TRBJ2-5
CDR3 protein: SASGRGGLETQY

V gene: TRBV6-5
J gene: TRBJ1-5
CDR3 protein: ASSYLNQPQH

V gene: TRBV7-8
J gene: TRBJ1-2
CDR3 protein: ASSLARGLGGYT

V gene: TRBV9
J gene: TRBJ2-2
CDR3 protein: ASSVGPQNTGELF

V gene: TRBV11-2
J gene: TRBJ1-6
CDR3 protein: ASSLGQGAPYNSPLH

V gene: TRBV28
J gene: TRBJ1-3
CDR3 protein: ASRGDRASGNTIY

V gene: TRBV2
J gene: TRBJ2-5
CDR3 protein: ASSELGLAGGGETQY

V gene: TRBV3-1/TRBV3-2
J gene: TRBJ2-7
CDR3 protein: ASSQDLAREGLDQY

V gene: TRBV11-3
J gene: TRBJ1-1
CDR3 protein: ASSLEGGLGNTEAF

V gene: TRBV28
J gene: TRBJ1-5
CDR3 protein: ASSSRTRNQPQH

V gene: TRBV27
J gene: TRBJ2-2
CDR3 protein: ASSPTWAASTGELF

V gene: TRBV3-1/TRBV3-2
J gene: TRBJ2-7
CDR3 protein: ASSLDGGGEQY

V gene: TRBV2
J gene: TRBJ1-4
CDR3 protein: AIWGQENEKLF

V gene: TRBV19
J gene: TRBJ2-5
CDR3 protein: ASSISAVQETQY

V gene: TRBV7-8
J gene: TRBJ1-4
CDR3 protein: ASSLDRGVEKLF

V gene: TRBV10-2
J gene: TRBJ1-6
CDR3 protein: ASSGQGPGSPLH

V gene: TRBV4-3
J gene: TRBJ1-5
CDR3 protein: ASSQEGHRINQPQH

V gene: TRBV4-2
J gene: TRBJ2-2
CDR3 protein: ASSQNSGGDTGELF

V gene: TRBV7-2
J gene: TRBJ2-5
CDR3 protein: ASTLKGTFRTETQY

V gene: TRBV7-2
J gene: TRBJ2-3
CDR3 protein: ASSLGLAGGPTDTQY

V gene: TRBV18
J gene: TRBJ2-3
CDR3 protein: ASSPTNTDTQY

V gene: TRBV21-1
J gene: TRBJ2-7
CDR3 protein: ASSSLYSPYEQY

V gene: TRBV5-1
J gene: TRBJ2-1
CDR3 protein: ASSSGGGRQNEQF

V gene: TRBV18
J gene: TRBJ1-4
CDR3 protein: ASSPATNEKLF

V gene: TRBV4-1
J gene: TRBJ2-1
CDR3 protein: ASSPLGLRFNEQF

V gene: TRBV30
J gene: TRBJ1-5
CDR3 protein: AWGRTANQPQH

V gene: TRBV7-9
J gene: TRBJ2-7
CDR3 protein: ASSSRGTGSHYEQY

V gene: TRBV7-2
J gene: TRBJ2-5
CDR3 protein: ASSSRAGLPYQETQY

V gene: TRBV11-2
J gene: TRBJ2-5
CDR3 protein: ASRGTGEGETQY

V gene: TRBV18
J gene: TRBJ1-2
CDR3 protein: ASSPPAGTGGRVDGYT

V gene: TRBV29-1
J gene: TRBJ1-1
CDR3 protein: SVEGDTIEAF

V gene: TRBV5-1
J gene: TRBJ1-3
CDR3 protein: ASSSSGGSGNTIY

V gene: TRBV11-2
J gene: TRBJ1-1
CDR3 protein: ASRVAGGSTEAF

V gene: TRBV7-3
J gene: TRBJ1-5
CDR3 protein: ASSLNGDREQPQH

V gene: TRBV6-1
J gene: TRBJ2-5
CDR3 protein: ASSDQGQETQY

V gene: TRBV6-5
J gene: TRBJ2-1
CDR3 protein: ASSPGDYNEQF

V gene: TRBV27
J gene: TRBJ1-1
CDR3 protein: ASSLWAGPTVAF

V gene: TRBV2
J gene: TRBJ2-7
CDR3 protein: ASRRTGQDYEQY

V gene: TRBV28
J gene: TRBJ2-4
CDR3 protein: ASEQGVAKNIQY

V gene: TRBV2
J gene: TRBJ2-1
CDR3 protein: ASSEARGGYNEQF